What follows is one T cell receptor beta chain and its context. Its antigen remains unknown. Repertoires were generated with immunoSEQ multiplex PCR, while TCRdb's copy carries only in-frame clones and drops some. The sample gives around 180,000 clones, 88% of which show up once; around 11% is in the top ten. The entry originates in a study of radiation and T cells in renal cell carcinoma. Regarding time point: blood 4 weeks post-SBRT, at nephrectomy. Specified treatment: 15 Gy SBRT to primary tumor, nephrectomy 4 weeks later. This renal cell carcinoma was of the clear cell type. Overall study results and limits: Top tumor clonotypes rose in blood 2 weeks post-radiation, then contracted.

CDR3 length equals 15 residues. J gave up 5 bases and V 5 bases, and 8 bases lay outside the gene matches. Germline V CDR1 and CDR2: MNHNY, SVGAGI (reference sequence). The V gene is TRBV6-6, the J gene TRBJ1-5, with 8 nucleotides matching TRBD1. The sample was blood, taken from a patient whose treatment included radiotherapy and nephrectomy. This receptor was taken from a woman in her forties or fifties with renal cell carcinoma. The CDR3 spells CASSTPTGEDQPQHF. CDR3 sequence (DNA): TGTGCCAGCAGTACGCCGACAGGGGAGGATCAGCCCCAGCATTTT.